The subject of this entry is one TCR beta chain. Its target is unknown. Investigators sought sequencing depths of between 1 in 200,000 and 1 in 1 million T cells. TCRdb keeps only in-frame clones here, not all; method: immunoSEQ multiplex PCR. The data contain 130,000 to 150,000 clones, approximately 81% of them singletons. The sample originates from a study of cytotoxic CD8 clonotypes in ibrutinib-treated CLL. Study-wide points: Public clonotypes were uncommon and contracted or stayed stable on treatment.

The ends were cut back, 6 bases at V and 2 bases at J, with 11 bases in the middle. The germline V gene encodes CDR1 MNHEY and CDR2 SMNVEV (reference sequence). The CDR3 runs to 13 residues. The sequencing used PBMCs, collected after 12 months of ibrutinib treatment. The receptor comes from a human donor with chronic lymphocytic leukemia. The rearrangement uses TRBV27 and TRBJ2-7; D unresolved. CDR3 in amino acids: CASSLGPPYEQYF. The CDR3 DNA reads TGTGCCAGCAGCCTCGGACCCCCCTACGAGCAGTACTTC.